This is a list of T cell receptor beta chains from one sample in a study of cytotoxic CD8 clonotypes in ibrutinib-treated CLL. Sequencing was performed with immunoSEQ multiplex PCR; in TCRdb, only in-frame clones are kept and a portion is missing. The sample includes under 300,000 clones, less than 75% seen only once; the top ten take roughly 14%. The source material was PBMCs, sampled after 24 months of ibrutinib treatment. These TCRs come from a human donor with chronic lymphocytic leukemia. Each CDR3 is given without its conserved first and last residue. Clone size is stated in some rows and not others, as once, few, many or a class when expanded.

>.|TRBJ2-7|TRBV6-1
ASTDAGGREQY
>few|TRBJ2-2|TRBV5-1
ASSWGGTGEATGELF
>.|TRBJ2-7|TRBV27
ASSFPNTEQY
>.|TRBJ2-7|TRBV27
ASSPSEVSYEQY
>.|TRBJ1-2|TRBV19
ASTNEGDVYGYT
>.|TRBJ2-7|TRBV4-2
ASSLGLAIYEQY
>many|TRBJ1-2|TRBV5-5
ASSLEGGLNYGYT
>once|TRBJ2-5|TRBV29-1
SVVPNLETQY
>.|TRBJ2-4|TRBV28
ASNMGQASKNIQY
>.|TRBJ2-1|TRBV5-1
ASSRGSSYNEQF
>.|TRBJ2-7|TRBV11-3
ASRTGTGEGEQY
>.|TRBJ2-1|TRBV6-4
ASSDWKGADEQF
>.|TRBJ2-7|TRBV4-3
ASSQDRDFTYEQY
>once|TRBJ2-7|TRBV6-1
ASSPLPTNTYEQY
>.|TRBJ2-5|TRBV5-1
ASSGTSGKGETQY
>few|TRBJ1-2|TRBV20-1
SARGLAGYT
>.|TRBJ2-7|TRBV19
ASSISVGLGGYEQY
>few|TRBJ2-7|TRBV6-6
ASSRGDREQY
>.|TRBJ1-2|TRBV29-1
SVGGTGKYGYT
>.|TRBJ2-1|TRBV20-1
SATRGNEQF
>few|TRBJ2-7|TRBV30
AWSVSLEQY
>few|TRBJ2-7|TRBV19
ASSTSHMGRFYEQY
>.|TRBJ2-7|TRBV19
ASMLTSSYEQY
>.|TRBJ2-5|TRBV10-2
ASSVRSRAGSKETQY
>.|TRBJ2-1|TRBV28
ASSWTDNEQF
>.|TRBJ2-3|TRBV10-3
AISVVLSTDTQY
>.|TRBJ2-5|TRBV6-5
ASSYSRGGETQY
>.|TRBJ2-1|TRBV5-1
ASGTGGFNEQF
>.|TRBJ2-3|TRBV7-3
ASSMGAGSSTDTQY
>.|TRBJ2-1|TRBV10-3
AISEAPKNEQF
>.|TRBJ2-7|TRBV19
ASSLGDPSYEQY
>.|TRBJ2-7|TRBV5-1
ASSLFDTGAEQY
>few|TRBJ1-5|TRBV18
ASSGPGGQPQH
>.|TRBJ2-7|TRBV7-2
ASSIGGQGFEQY
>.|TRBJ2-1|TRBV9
ASSVLAGNNEQF
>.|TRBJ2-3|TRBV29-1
SAPTWDSPGAAMVTQY
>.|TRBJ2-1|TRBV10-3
AISESITGKGYNEQF
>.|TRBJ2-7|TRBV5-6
ASSPTGTGGYEQY
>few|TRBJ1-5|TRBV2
ASSPTGSNQPQH
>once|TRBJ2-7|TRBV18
ASSPPKASGTYEQY
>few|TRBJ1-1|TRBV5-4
ASSLRNTEAF
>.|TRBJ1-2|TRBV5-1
ASSSGQGAYANYGYT
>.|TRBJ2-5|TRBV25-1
ASSTLAEGGETQY
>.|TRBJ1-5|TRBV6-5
ASSGQGDQPQH
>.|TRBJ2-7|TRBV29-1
SVGTGSTYEQY